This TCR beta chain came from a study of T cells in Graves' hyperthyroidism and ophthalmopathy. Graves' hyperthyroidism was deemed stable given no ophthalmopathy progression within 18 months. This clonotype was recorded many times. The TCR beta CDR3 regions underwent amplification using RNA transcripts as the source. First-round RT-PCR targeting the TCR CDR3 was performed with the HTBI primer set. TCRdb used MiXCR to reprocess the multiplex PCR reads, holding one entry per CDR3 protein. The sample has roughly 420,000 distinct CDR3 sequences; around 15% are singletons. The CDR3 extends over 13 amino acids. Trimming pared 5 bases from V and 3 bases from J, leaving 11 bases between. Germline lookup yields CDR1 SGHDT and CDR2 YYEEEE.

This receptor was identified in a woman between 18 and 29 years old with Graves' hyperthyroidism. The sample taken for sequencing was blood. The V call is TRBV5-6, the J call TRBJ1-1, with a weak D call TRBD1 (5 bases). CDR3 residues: CASRARGDTEAFF. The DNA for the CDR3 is TGTGCCAGCAGGGCGCGGGGGGACACTGAAGCTTTCTTT.